This T cell receptor beta chain stems from a study of cytomegalovirus exposure and HLA in healthy donors. The wider study: Of some 400 genotyped donors, roughly 86% clustered with self-reported Caucasian donors.

The PCR ran on 60 Vbeta and 13 Jbeta primers. The repertoire was sequenced with immunoSEQ multiplex PCR; TCRdb's copy has only in-frame clones and lacks some. The table records under 200,000 clones, 81% of them present only once. This clone was recorded a few times. Its antigen is not identified. Germline CDR1 is SGHNT and CDR2 is YYREEE (reference sequence). Deletions cut 4 bases from V and 2 bases from J, with 14 bases between. The CDR3 spans 15 residues. Study findings and constraints: Of the V segments, some could not be distinguished, including TRBV6-2 and TRBV6-3, and were excluded. Rates of TCR association differed by HLA locus in a later analysis, with DRB1 highest and HLA-C lowest. As was reported, the HLA-A and HLA-B alleles of most subjects were accurately predicted from TCR beta sequences.

Source material: PBMCs. This chain links TRBV5-4 with TRBJ2-3; D uncertain. The TCR sequence derives from a man aged 45 to 65 in good health and CMV-seropositive. CDR3 coding DNA: TGTGCCAGCAGCCCACTCAACGTCGCCACAGATACGCAGTATTTT. This gives the protein CASSPLNVATDTQYF.